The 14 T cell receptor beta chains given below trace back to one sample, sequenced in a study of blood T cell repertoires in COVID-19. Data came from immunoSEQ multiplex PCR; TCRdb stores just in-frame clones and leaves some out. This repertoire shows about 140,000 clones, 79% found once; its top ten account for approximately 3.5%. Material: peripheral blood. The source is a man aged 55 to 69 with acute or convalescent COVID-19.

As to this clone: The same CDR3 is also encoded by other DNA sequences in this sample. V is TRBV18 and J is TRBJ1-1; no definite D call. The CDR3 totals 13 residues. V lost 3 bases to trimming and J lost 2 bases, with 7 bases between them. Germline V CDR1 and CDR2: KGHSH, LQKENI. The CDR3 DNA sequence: TGTGCCAGCTCACCGGGCCTCAACACTGAAGCTTTCTTT. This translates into CASSPGLNTEAFF.

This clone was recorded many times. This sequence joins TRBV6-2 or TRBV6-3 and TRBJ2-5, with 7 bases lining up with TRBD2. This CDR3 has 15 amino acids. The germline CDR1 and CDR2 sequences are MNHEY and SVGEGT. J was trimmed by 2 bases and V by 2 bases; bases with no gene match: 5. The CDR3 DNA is TGTGCCAGCAGTTACCGGACTAGGCCTCAAGAGACCCAGTACTTC. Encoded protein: CASSYRTRPQETQYF.

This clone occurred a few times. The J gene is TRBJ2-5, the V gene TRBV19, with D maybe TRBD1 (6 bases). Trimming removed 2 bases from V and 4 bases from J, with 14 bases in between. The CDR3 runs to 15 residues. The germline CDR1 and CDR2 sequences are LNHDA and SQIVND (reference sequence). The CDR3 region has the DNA TGTGCCAGTAGTATAATTCCAGGGGCGGGAGAGACCCAGTACTTC. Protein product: CASSIIPGAGETQYF.

CDR3 residues: CASSRQGDARGYTF. DNA for the CDR3: TGTGCCAGCAGCCGACAGGGGGACGCACGTGGCTACACCTTC. This sequence joins TRBV4-2 and TRBJ1-2; 9 bases line up with TRBD1. Germline trimming cut 4 bases from V and 7 bases from J; bases unmatched to any gene: 7. This CDR3 is built from 14 residues. Germline values: CDR1 LGHNA, CDR2 YNFKEQ.

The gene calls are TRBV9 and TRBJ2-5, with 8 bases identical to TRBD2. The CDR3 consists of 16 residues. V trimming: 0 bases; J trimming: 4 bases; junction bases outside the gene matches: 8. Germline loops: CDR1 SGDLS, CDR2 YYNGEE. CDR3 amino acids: CASSVEAGLAGETQYF. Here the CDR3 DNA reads TGTGCCAGCAGCGTAGAGGCGGGTCTAGCGGGAGAGACCCAGTACTTC. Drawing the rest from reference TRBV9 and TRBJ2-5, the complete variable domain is DSGVTQTPKHLITATGQRVTLRCSPRSGDLSVYWYQQSLDQGLQFLIQYYNGEERAKGNILERFSAQQFPDLHSELNLSSLELGDSALYFCASSVEAGLAGETQYFGPGTRLLVL.

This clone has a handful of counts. The CDR3 nucleotides read TGTGCCAGCTCACCAATCTTCGGGACAGGGAGTGGAAACACCATATATTTT. Protein: CASSPIFGTGSGNTIYF. V is TRBV18 and J is TRBJ1-3; 9 bases fit TRBD1. Trimming cost V 2 bases and J 3 bases; bases outside gene matches: 8. CDR1 KGHSH and CDR2 LQKENI come from the germline V gene. The CDR3 consists of 17 residues.

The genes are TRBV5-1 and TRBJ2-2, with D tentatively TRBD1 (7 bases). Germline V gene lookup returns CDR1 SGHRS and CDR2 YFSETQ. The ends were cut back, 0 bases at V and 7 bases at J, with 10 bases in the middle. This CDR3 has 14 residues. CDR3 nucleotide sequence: TGCGCCAGCAGCTTGGCAGGGGGGATCGGGGAGCTGTTTTTT. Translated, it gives CASSLAGGIGELFF.

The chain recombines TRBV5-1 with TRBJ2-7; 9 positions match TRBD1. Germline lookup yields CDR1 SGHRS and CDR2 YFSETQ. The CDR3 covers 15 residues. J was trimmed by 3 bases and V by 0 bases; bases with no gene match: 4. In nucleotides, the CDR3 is TGCGCCAGCAGCTTGGGGGGACAGGGAATCTACGAGCAGTACTTC. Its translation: CASSLGGQGIYEQYF.

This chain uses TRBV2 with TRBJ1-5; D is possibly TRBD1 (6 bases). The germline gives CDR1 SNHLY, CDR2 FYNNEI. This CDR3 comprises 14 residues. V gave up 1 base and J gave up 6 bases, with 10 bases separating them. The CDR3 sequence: CASSEGTVIQPQHF. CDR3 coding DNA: TGTGCCAGCAGTGAAGGGACAGTAATTCAGCCCCAGCATTTT.

The CDR3 region is CASLEGGNQPQHF. The CDR3, as DNA: TGTGCCAGCCTCGAAGGGGGAAATCAGCCCCAGCATTTT. The J gene is TRBJ1-5, the V gene TRBV2, with a weak D call TRBD1 (6 bases). The CDR3 covers 13 residues. Germline V CDR1 and CDR2: SNHLY, FYNNEI. V was shortened by 8 bases and J by 4 bases, with 12 bases between the two germline ends.

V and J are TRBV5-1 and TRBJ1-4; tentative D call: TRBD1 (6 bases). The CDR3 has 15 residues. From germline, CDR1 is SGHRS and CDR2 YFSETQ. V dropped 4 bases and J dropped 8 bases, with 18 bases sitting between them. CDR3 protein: CASSPVQGSREKLFF. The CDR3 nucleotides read TGCGCCAGCAGCCCCGTACAGGGCTCGAGGGAAAAACTGTTTTTT.

The CDR3 DNA reads as TGTGCCAGCAGTTTAGAGGGAACGACCAAAAACATTCAGTACTTC. Translating gives CASSLEGTTKNIQYF. The V gene is TRBV28, the J gene TRBJ2-4, with D possibly matching TRBD2 (5 bases). The ends were cut back, 2 bases at V and 2 bases at J, with 10 bases in the middle. Germline CDR1 MDHEN, CDR2 SYDVKM. This CDR3 contains 15 residues.

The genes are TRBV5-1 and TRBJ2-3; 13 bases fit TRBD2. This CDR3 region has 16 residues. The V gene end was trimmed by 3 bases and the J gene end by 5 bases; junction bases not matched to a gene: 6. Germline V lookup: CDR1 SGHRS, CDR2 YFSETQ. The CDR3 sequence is CASSSLAGGPGDTQYF. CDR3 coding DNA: TGCGCCAGCAGCTCACTAGCGGGAGGGCCGGGAGATACGCAGTATTTT.

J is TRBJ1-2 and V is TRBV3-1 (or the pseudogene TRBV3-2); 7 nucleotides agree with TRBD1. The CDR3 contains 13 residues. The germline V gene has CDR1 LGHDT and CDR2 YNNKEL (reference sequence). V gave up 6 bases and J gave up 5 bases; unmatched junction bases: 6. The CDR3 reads CASRTRGEYGYTF. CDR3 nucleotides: TGTGCCAGCAGAACCAGGGGGGAGTATGGCTACACCTTC.